Given below is one T cell receptor (beta chain) in context. No antigen is known for it. This CDR3 contains 13 residues. The ends were cut back, 5 bases at V and 4 bases at J, with 11 bases in the middle. Germline V gene sequence: CDR1 MNHEY, CDR2 SVGAGI. Produced via immunoSEQ multiplex PCR; TCRdb's table is partial and in-frame only. The profile covers tens of thousands of clones, with just under 80% appearing a single time and roughly 13% taken by the ten largest. The data were taken from a study of OX40 agonist ivuxolimab in advanced cancers. Looking at the study overall: A male proportion of over 70% was recorded, with mean age around 64 years and range roughly 23 to 90. Past anti-PD-1, anti-PD-L1 or anti-CTLA-4 therapy was accepted, and 40% had received some.

Whole-study findings and limits: Which antigen the expanded peripheral T cells recognized is unknown.

This TCR was recovered from an adult with an advanced solid tumor such as melanoma, head and neck, liver or kidney cancer. The sequenced sample was CD4+ or CD8+ T cells sorted from blood, obtained in a trial of the OX40 agonist ivuxolimab. The chain has TRBV6-5 and TRBJ1-1; possibly TRBD1 for D (5 bases). The CDR3: CASSQGPITEAFF. DNA for the CDR3: TGTGCCAGCAGTCAGGGACCGATCACTGAAGCTTTCTTT.